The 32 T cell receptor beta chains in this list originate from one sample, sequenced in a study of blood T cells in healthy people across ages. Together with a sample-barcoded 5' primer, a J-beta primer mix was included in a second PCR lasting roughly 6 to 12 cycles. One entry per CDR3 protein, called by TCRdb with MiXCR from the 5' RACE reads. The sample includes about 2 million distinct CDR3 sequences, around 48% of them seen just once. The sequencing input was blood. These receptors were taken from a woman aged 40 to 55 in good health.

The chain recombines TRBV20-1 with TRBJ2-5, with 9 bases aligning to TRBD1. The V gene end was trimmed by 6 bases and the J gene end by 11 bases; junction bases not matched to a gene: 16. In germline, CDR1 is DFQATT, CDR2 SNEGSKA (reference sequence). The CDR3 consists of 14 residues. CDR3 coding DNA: TGCAGTGCAACCGGGACAGGGTCCTACAATGAGCAGTACTTC. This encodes CSATGTGSYNEQYF.

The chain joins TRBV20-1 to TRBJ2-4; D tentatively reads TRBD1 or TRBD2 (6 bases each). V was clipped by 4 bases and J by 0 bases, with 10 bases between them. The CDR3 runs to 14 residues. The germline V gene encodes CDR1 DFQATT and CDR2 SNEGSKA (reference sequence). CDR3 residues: CSATRGVAKNIQYF. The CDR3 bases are TGCAGTGCTACAAGGGGGGTAGCCAAAAACATTCAGTACTTC.

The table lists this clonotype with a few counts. The CDR3 here is CASRMGGSGANVLTF. CDR3 in DNA: TGTGCCAGCAGAATGGGGGGCTCCGGGGCCAACGTCCTGACTTTC. V usage is TRBV25-1 and J usage is TRBJ2-6, with D possibly called TRBD1 or TRBD2 (6 bases each). The V end lost 6 bases, the J end lost 4 bases, and 13 bases lay between the germline ends. Looked up from germline, CDR1 is MGHDK and CDR2 is SYGVNS. The CDR3 has 15 residues.

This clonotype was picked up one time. The CDR3 loop reads CASSSGQIEKTQFF. CDR3 DNA: TGTGCCAGCAGCTCCGGACAGATAGAGAAGACCCAGTTCTTC. The chain joins TRBV11-2 to TRBJ2-1; weak D call: TRBD1 (6 bases). This CDR3 spans 14 amino acids. Germline V gene data show CDR1 as SGHAT and CDR2 as FQNNGV. Trimming shortened V by 4 bases and J by 13 bases, and 20 bases separated the two germline ends.

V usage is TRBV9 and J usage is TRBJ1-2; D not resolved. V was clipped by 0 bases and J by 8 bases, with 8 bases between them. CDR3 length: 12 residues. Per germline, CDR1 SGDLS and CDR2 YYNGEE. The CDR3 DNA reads TGTGCCAGCAGCGTAGGAGCAAACGGCTACACCTTC. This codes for CASSVGANGYTF.

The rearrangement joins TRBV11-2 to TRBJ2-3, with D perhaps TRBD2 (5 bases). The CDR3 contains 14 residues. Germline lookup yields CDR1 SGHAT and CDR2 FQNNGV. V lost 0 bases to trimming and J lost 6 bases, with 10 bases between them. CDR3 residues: CASSLELAVDTQYF. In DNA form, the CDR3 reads TGTGCCAGCAGCTTAGAGCTAGCAGTGGATACGCAGTATTTT.

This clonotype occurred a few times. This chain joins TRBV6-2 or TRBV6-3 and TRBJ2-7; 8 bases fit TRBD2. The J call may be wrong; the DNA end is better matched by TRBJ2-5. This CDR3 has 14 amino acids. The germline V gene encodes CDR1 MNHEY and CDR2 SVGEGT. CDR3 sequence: CASSHRGGGETQYF. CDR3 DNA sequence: TGTGCCAGCAGTCACCGGGGGGGCGGGGAGACCCAGTACTTC.

The CDR3 DNA reads as TGTGCCAGCAGTTTATCCTTAGCCAGATATACAGATACGCAGTATTTT. As protein: CASSLSLARYTDTQYF. The chain employs TRBV27 and TRBJ2-3, with D hard to call. The CDR3 has 16 residues. The germline V gene encodes CDR1 MNHEY and CDR2 SMNVEV (reference sequence). Trimming stripped 0 bases from V and 3 bases from J, with 13 bases between.

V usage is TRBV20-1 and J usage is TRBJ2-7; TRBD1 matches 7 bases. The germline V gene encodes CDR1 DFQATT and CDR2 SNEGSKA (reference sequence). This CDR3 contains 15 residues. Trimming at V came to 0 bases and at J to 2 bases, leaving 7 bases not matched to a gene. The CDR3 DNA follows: TGCAGTGCTAGAGACCTGGGACAGTCCGCCTACGAGCAGTACTTC. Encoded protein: CSARDLGQSAYEQYF.

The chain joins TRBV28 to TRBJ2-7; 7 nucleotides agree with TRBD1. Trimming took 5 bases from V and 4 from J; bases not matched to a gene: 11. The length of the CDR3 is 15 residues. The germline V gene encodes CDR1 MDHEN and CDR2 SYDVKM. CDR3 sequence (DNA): TGTGCCAGCAGTAAACCGAGAGGGACAGCGTACGAGCAGTACTTC. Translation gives CASSKPRGTAYEQYF.

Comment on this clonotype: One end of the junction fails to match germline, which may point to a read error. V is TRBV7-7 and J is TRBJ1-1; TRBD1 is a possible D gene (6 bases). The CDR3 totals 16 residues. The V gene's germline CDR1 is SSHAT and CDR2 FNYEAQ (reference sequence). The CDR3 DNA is TGTGCTAGCAGCGCCCCCGGGGGGCAGTTGAACACTGAAGCTTTCTTT. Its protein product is CASSAPGGQLNTEAFF.

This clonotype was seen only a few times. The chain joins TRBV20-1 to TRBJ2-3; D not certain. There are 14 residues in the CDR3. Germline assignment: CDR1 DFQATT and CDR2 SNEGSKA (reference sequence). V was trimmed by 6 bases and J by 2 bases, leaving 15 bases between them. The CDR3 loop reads CSAPPSLFTDTQYF. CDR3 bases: TGCAGTGCGCCTCCCAGTTTGTTCACAGATACGCAGTATTTT.

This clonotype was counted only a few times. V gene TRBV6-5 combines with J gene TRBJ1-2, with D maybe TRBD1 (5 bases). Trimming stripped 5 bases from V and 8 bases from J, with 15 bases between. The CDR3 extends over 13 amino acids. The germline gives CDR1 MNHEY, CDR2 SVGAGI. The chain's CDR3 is CASSGDDVRGYTF. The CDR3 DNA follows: TGTGCCAGCAGTGGGGACGATGTCAGGGGCTACACCTTC.

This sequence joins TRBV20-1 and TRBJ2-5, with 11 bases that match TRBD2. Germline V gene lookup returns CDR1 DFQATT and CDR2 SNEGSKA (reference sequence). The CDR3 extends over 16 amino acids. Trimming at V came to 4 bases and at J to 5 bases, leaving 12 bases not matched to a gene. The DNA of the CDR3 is TGCAGTGCTACCACTAGCGGGGGAGCCTCTCAGGAGACCCAGTACTTC. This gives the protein CSATTSGGASQETQYF.

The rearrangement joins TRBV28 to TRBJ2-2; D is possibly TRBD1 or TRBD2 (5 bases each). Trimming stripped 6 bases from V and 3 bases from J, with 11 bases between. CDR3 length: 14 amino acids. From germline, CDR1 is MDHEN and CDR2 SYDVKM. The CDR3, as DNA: TGTGCCAGCAGAAAAGGGACGGACACCGGGGAGCTGTTTTTT. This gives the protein CASRKGTDTGELFF.

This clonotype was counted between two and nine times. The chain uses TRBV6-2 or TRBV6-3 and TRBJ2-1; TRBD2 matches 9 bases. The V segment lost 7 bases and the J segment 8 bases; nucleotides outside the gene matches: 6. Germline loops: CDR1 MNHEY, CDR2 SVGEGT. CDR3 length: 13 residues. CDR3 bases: TGTGCCAGCAACAGCGGGGGGTTGTATGAGCAGTTCTTC. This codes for CASNSGGLYEQFF.

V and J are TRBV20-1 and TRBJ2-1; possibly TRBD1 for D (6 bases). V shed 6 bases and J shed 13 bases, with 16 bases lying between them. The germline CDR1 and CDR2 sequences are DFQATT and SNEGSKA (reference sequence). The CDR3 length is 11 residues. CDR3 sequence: CSARGTPAQFF. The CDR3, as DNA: TGCAGTGCCAGGGGCACACCGGCCCAGTTCTTC.

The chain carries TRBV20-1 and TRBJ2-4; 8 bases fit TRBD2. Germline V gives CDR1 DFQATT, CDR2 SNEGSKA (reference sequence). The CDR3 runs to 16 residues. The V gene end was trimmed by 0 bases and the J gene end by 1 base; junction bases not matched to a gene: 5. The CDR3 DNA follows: TGCAGTGCTAGAGATCGGGCTAGCGGGGCCAAAAACATTCAGTACTTC. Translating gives CSARDRASGAKNIQYF.

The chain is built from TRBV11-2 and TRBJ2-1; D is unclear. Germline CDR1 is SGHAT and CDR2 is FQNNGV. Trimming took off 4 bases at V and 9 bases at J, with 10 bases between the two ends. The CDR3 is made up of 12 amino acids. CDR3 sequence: CASSYQEGEQFF. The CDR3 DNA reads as TGTGCCAGCAGCTATCAAGAAGGTGAGCAGTTCTTC.

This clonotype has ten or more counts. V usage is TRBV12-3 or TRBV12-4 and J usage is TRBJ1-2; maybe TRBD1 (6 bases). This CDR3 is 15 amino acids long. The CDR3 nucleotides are TGTGCTTCCTCCGGACAGCTCGCAACTAACTATGGCTACACCTTC. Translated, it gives CASSGQLATNYGYTF.

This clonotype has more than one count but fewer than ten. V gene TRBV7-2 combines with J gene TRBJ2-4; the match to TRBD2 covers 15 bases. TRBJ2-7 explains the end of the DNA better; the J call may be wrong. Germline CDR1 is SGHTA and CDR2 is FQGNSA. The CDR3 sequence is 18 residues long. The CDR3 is CASSSSRGLAGGLYEQYF. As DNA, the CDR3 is TGTGCCAGCAGCTCAAGTAGAGGACTAGCGGGGGGGTTGTACGAGCAGTACTTC.

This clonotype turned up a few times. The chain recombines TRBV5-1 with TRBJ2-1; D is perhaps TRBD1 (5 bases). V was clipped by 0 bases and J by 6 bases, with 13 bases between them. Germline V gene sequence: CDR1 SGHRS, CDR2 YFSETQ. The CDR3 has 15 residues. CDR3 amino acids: CASSLAYGRANEQFF. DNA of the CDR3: TGCGCCAGCAGCTTGGCGTATGGCAGGGCCAATGAGCAGTTCTTC.

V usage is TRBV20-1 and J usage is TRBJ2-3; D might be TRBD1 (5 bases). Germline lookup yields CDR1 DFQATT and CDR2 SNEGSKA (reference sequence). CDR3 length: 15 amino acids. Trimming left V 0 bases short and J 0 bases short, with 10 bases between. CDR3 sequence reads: CSARDLQGSTDTQYF. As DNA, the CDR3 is TGCAGTGCTAGAGATCTCCAGGGCAGCACAGATACGCAGTATTTT.

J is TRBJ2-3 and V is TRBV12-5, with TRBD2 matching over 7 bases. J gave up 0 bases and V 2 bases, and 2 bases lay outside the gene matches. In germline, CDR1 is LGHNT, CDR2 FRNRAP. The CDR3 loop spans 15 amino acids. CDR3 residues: CASGLYGGSTDTQYF. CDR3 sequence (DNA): TGTGCTAGTGGTTTGTACGGGGGGAGCACAGATACGCAGTATTTT. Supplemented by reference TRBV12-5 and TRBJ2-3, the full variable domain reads DARVTQTPRHKVTEMGQEVTMRCQPILGHNTVFWYRQTMMQGLELLAYFRNRAPLDDSGMPKDRFSAEMPDATLATLKIQPSEPRDSAVYFCASGLYGGSTDTQYFGPGTRLTVL.

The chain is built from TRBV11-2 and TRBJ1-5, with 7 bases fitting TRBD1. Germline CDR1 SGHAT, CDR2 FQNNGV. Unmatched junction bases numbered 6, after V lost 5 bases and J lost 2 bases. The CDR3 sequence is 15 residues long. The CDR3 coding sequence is TGTGCCAGCAGCACTGGGACAGAAGGCAATCAGCCCCAGCATTTT. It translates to CASSTGTEGNQPQHF. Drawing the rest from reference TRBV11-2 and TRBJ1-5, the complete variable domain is EAGVAQSPRYKIIEKRQSVAFWCNPISGHATLYWYQQILGQGPKLLIQFQNNGVVDDSQLPKDRFSAERLKGVDSTLKIQPAKLEDSAVYLCASSTGTEGNQPQHFGDGTRLSIL.

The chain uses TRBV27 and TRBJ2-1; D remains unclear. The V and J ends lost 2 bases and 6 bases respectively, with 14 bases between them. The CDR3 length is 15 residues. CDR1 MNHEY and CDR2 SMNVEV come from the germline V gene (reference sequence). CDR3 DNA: TGTGCCAGCAGTTTACTCCCCCTCGGTCCCAATGAGCAGTTCTTC. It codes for CASSLLPLGPNEQFF.

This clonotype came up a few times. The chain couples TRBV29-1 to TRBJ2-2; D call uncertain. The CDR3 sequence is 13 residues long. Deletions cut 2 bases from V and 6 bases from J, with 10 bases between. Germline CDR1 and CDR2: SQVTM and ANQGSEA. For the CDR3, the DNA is TGCAGCGTTGAACAGGAAGTTCCCGGGGAGCTGTTTTTT. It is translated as CSVEQEVPGELFF.

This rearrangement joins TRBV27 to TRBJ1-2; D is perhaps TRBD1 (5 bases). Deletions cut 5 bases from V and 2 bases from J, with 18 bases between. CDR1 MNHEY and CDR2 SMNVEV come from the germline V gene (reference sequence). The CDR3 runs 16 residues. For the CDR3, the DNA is TGTGCCAGCAGTACGTACGGGGTTCCAGGGAACTATGGCTACACCTTC. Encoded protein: CASSTYGVPGNYGYTF.

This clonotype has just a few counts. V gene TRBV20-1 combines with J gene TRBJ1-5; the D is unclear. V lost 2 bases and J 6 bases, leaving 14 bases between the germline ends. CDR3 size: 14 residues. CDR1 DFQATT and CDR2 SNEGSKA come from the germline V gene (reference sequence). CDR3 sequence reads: CSARTGSPFQPQHF. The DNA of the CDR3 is TGCAGTGCTAGAACGGGATCCCCATTTCAGCCCCAGCATTTT.

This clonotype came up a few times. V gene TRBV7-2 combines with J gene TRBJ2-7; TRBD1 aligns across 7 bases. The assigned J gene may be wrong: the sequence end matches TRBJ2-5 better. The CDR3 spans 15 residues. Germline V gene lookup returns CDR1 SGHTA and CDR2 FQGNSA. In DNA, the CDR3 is TGTGCCAGCAGCTTAGGGTTCCAGGGACAGGAGACCCAGTACTTC. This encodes CASSLGFQGQETQYF.

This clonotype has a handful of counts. The CDR3 here is CSAREVTYGGKTQYF. The CDR3 nucleotides read TGCAGTGCTAGAGAGGTGACCTACGGCGGGAAGACCCAGTACTTC. The J gene is TRBJ2-5, the V gene TRBV20-1; tentative D call: TRBD2 (6 bases). This CDR3 is built from 15 residues. Germline assignment: CDR1 DFQATT and CDR2 SNEGSKA (reference sequence). The V end lost 0 bases, the J end lost 6 bases, and 17 bases lay between the germline ends.

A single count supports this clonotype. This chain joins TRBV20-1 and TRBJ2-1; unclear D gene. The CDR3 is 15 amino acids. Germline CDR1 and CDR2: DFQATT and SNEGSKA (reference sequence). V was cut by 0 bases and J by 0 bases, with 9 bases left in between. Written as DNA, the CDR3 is TGCAGTGCTAGAGATATCAAGAGCTCCTACAATGAGCAGTTCTTC. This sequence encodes CSARDIKSSYNEQFF.